The clone carrying this TCR beta chain has just a few counts. Its antigen is not known. Germline and junction disagree at one end, which may indicate a read error. The sample is drawn from a study of T-cell memory formation after mild COVID-19. This CDR3 has 13 amino acids. Per germline, CDR1 SGHTA and CDR2 FQGNSA. cDNA libraries for TCR alpha and TCR beta, carrying sample barcodes and UMIs, came from 5'RACE with constant-segment primers. Each CDR3 protein gets one entry after TCRdb re-called the 5' RACE reads with MiXCR. The table includes 68,000 or so distinct CDR3 sequences, roughly a sixth detected once. Study findings and constraints: A second wave expanding day 15 to 37 was CD4+-biased; contracting clones were balanced. Researchers report contracting CD4+ clones mostly in CM and EM, with CD8+ clones in EMRA. That cross-reactive memory joined was suggested by some responding clones appearing in pre-infection memory.

The chain is built from TRBV7-2 and TRBJ1-4; 7 bases fit TRBD1. The clonotype originates from an adult woman who had mild COVID-19 (a few samples of this study predate the infection). Cell type and time point are not known. Sequenced: PBMCs or a T cell subset sorted from them (not recorded which). The CDR3 protein is CASSLEVFGQVDF. CDR3 sequence (DNA): TGTGCCAGCAGCTTAGAGGTTTTTGGACAGGTTGATTTT.